This T cell receptor beta chain was observed in a study of blood T cell repertoires in COVID-19 (dated by TCRdb to the early 2020s). In the study overall: Samples covering the acute and convalescent phases of COVID-19 were provided by collaborators in the United States, Italy and Spain. The prospective study material was composed of cDNA or gDNA derived from T cells, B-cell-depleted T cells, or PBMCs. Deeply sampled blood TCRbeta repertoires from subjects exposed to, actively infected with, or recovered from COVID-19 were included in the dataset. The repertoires were released in a freely available public database meant as a resource for research on the immune response to SARS-CoV-2. The samples were drawn from the first 160 participants of the ongoing ImmuneRACE study and from 950 to 1,500 subjects provided by 6 global collaborators. Sample metadata almost always included a de-identified subject ID, COVID-19 status, age in years and sex. Where available, HLA class I and class II types were taken from metadata supplied by the sample provider and were not determined by assay-based typing. Paper-wide results and their limitations: How much clinical and demographic metadata was included differed by source and by participant, and the metadata was provided uncurated.

Only one count was recorded for this clone. The antigen this receptor binds is unknown. Base-call qualities are not available, and no considerably larger clone is one nucleotide away. For this chain, trimming is 4 bases at the V end and 5 bases at the J end, and the number of junction bases without a gene match is 7. CDR1 SGHDN and CDR2 FVKESK are derived from the germline V gene. The cysteine opens and the phenylalanine closes a CDR3 of 14 amino acids. Only CDR3 DNA is held: 42 bases, read in frame from base 1. TCRbeta CDR3 regions were amplified from genomic DNA using the immunoSEQ Assay, a bias-controlled multiplex PCR. Under the source paper's analysis protocol: The number of nucleated cells in each sample was estimated by amplification of reference gene primers within the assay. To quantify the absolute abundance of each unique TCRbeta CDR3 rearrangement, sequence reads were collapsed and filtered. Productive Simpson clonality was computed per sample as the square root of Simpson's diversity index over productive rearrangements. TCRdb retrieved this table from immuneACCESS and kept in-frame rearrangements only. Not all clones are present; in checked studies, unresolved V genes account for under half, and no reason is known for the remainder. V and J calls and clone size follow that table, whereas D and trimming were derived from the DNA. This sample comprises under 450,000 clones, about 90% of them detected only once. Together, the top ten hold just under 3% of the sample.

Participants in the prospective study were enrolled through a virtual design, were aged about 18 to 89 years, and lived in 24 United States geographic areas. In the prospective study, cohorts were assigned on the basis of participant-reported clinical history obtained from a screening survey and a study questionnaire. Recovered participants in ImmuneRACE Cohort 3 were defined by two consecutive negative NP/OP PCR tests, clearance by a healthcare professional, or resolution of symptoms. In the prospective study, whole blood, serum and a nasopharyngeal or oropharyngeal swab were collected from each participant by mobile phlebotomists. Over a roughly 2-month period, participants in the prospective study had the option of providing additional blood draws and questionnaires. Prospective study blood samples were shipped either frozen or at room temperature before DNA extraction.

The chain joins TRBV14 to TRBJ1-1; TRBD1 matches 7 bases in the middle. What was sequenced was PBMCs or T cells enriched from blood (not recorded which). This receptor was identified in a woman aged 25 to 39 who had recovered from COVID-19. The nucleotide sequence reads TGTGCCAGCAGCCCTCAGGGGGGTGGGACTGAAGCTTTCTTT. Its coded protein is CASSPQGGGTEAFF.